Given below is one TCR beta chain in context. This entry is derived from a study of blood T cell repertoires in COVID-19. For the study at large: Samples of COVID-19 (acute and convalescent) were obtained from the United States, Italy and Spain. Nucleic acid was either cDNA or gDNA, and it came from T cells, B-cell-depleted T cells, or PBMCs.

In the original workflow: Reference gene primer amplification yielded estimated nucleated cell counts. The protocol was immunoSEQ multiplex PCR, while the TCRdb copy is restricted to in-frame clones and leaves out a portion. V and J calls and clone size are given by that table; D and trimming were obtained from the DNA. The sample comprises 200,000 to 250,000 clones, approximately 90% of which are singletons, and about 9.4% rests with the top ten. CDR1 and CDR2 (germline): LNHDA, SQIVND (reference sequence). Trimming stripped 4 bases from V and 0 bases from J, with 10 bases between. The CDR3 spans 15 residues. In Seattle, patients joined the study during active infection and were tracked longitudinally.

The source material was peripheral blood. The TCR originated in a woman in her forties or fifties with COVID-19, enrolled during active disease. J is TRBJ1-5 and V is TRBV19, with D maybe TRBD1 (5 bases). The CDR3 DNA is TGTGCCAGTAGTACAGGGATTGATAGCAATCAGCCCCAGCATTTT. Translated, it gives CASSTGIDSNQPQHF.